This T cell receptor beta chain emerged from a study of blood T cell repertoires in COVID-19. Study-level background: Researchers got acute and convalescent COVID-19 samples from the United States, Italy and Spain. T cells, B-cell-depleted T cells, or PBMCs provided the cDNA or gDNA that served as material.

Germline CDR1 reads SGDLS; CDR2 reads YYNGEE. Trimming shortened V by 4 bases and J by 2 bases, and 15 bases separated the two germline ends. This CDR3 region has 15 residues. In the original processing: Quantification of nucleated cells was approximated via reference gene primer amplification. Sequencing was performed with immunoSEQ multiplex PCR; in TCRdb, only in-frame clones are kept and a portion is missing. The V and J calls and the clone size are those of that table, but D and trimming were determined from the DNA. In the table there are about 180,000 clones, roughly 78% of which are singletons.

This receptor was obtained from a man between 65 and 85 years old with active or convalescent COVID-19. Sequencing was carried out using peripheral blood. The chain has TRBV9 and TRBJ1-2, with a possible D match to TRBD1 (6 bases). The CDR3 loop reads CASSITRDINYGYTF. In DNA form, the CDR3 reads TGTGCCAGCAGCATTACCCGGGACATAAACTATGGCTACACCTTC.